These 23 T cell receptor beta chains were all obtained from the same sample, sequenced in a study of cytomegalovirus exposure and HLA in healthy donors. PCR was performed using 60 Vbeta and 13 Jbeta primers. Generated by immunoSEQ multiplex PCR, the TCRdb table keeps only in-frame clones and is missing some. The table shows 110,000 to 150,000 clones, with around 9.7% occurring only once. The sequencing sample was made of PBMCs. The receptors derive from a man aged 45 to 65 in good health and CMV-seronegative.

The chain joins TRBV19 to TRBJ1-5; TRBD1 might be the D (5 bases). Germline V gene sequence: CDR1 LNHDA, CDR2 SQIVND (reference sequence). Trimming removed 1 base from V and 2 bases from J, with 12 bases in between. The CDR3 is 16 residues long. The CDR3 protein is CASSIVGVGGNQPQHF. Here the CDR3 DNA reads TGTGCCAGTAGTATAGTTGGGGTAGGGGGCAATCAGCCCCAGCATTTT.

This clone was found a few times. V usage is TRBV5-6 and J usage is TRBJ2-5; 7 nucleotides match TRBD1. The CDR3 has 16 residues. With V trimmed by 0 bases and J by 5 bases, 10 bases remained unmatched. Germline CDR1 is SGHDT and CDR2 is YYEEEE. The CDR3 coding sequence is TGTGCCAGCAGCTTGGGATCAGGGGGTTTTGGGGAGACCCAGTACTTC. This sequence encodes CASSLGSGGFGETQYF.

V is TRBV6-1 and J is TRBJ2-3, with D possibly being TRBD2 (6 bases). The V gene's germline CDR1 is MNHNS and CDR2 SASEGT. This CDR3 has 15 amino acids. V was cut by 11 bases and J by 3 bases, with 21 bases left in between. The CDR3 DNA sequence: TGTGCCTCGCGGTCAGGACTATCCGTTACAGATACGCAGTATTTT. Protein product: CASRSGLSVTDTQYF.

This clone has just a few counts. V usage is TRBV9 and J usage is TRBJ1-4; 10 positions match TRBD1. CDR1 SGDLS and CDR2 YYNGEE come from the germline V gene. The CDR3 length is 20 residues. V shed 3 bases and J 6 bases; nucleotides not matched to a gene: 20. The DNA of the CDR3 is TGTGCCAGCAGCGCCTATTTTCGGCGACAGGGGGCGGGCGGCGATGAAAAACTGTTTTTT. It specifies CASSAYFRRQGAGGDEKLFF.

This clone was seen more than once but under ten times. The chain couples TRBV19 to TRBJ2-5, with 9 bases lining up with TRBD1. Germline V gives CDR1 LNHDA, CDR2 SQIVND (reference sequence). The CDR3 covers 15 residues. V gave up 5 bases and J gave up 5 bases; unmatched junction bases: 9. CDR3 loop: CASSANRGPEETQYF. The CDR3 DNA follows: TGTGCCAGTAGTGCAAACAGGGGGCCAGAGGAGACCCAGTACTTC.

The rearrangement links TRBV4-1 to TRBJ2-3; 11 positions agree with TRBD2. Germline-derived CDR1 and CDR2 are MGHRA and YSYEKL. The V and J ends lost 2 bases and 4 bases, in that order; junction bases with no gene match: 2. The CDR3 spans 15 residues. CDR3 amino acids: CASSQRGLAADTQYF. The CDR3 nucleotides are TGCGCCAGCAGCCAAAGGGGACTAGCGGCAGATACGCAGTATTTT.

This clone showed up just a few times. The chain is built from TRBV9 and TRBJ2-7, with TRBD1 matching 8 bases. CDR3 length: 16 amino acids. After removal of 0 bases from V and 5 bases from J, the junction contained 10 bases not matched to a gene. Germline V gene sequence: CDR1 SGDLS, CDR2 YYNGEE. The CDR3 spells CASSVGGTGTRHEQYF. The CDR3 bases are TGTGCCAGCAGCGTAGGGGGGACAGGCACTAGGCACGAGCAGTACTTC.

The rearrangement uses TRBV6-6 and TRBJ1-2; no firm D call. The ends were cut back, 0 bases at V and 8 bases at J, with 10 bases in the middle. CDR1 is MNHNY and CDR2 is SVGAGI in the germline V gene (reference sequence). This CDR3 is 13 amino acids long. CDR3 sequence: CASSYSTGEGYTF. Here the CDR3 DNA reads TGTGCCAGCAGTTACTCCACTGGTGAAGGCTACACCTTC.

This chain uses TRBV25-1 with TRBJ2-7, with TRBD1 identical over 9 bases. The V and J ends lost 3 bases and 3 bases, in that order; junction bases with no gene match: 12. CDR1 and CDR2 from the germline V gene are MGHDK and SYGVNS. CDR3 length: 17 amino acids. The CDR3 DNA is TGTGCCAGCAGTGATACAATAACCGGGACAGGGAACTACGAGCAGTACTTC. Translated, it gives CASSDTITGTGNYEQYF.

This sequence joins TRBV19 and TRBJ2-7; tentatively, D is TRBD1 (6 bases). This CDR3 has 15 amino acids. V lost 3 bases and J 0 bases, leaving 12 bases between the germline ends. The germline gives CDR1 LNHDA, CDR2 SQIVND (reference sequence). CDR3 loop: CASSIRDKSSYEQYF. DNA for the CDR3: TGTGCCAGTAGTATCCGGGACAAGAGCTCCTACGAGCAGTACTTC.

This chain uses TRBV19 with TRBJ1-2; a possible D gene is TRBD1 (5 bases). Germline CDR1 reads LNHDA; CDR2 reads SQIVND (reference sequence). Trimming removed 3 bases at V and 5 bases at J, with 13 bases between. The CDR3 covers 14 residues. The CDR3 region is CASSISGHLYGYTF. Here the CDR3 DNA reads TGTGCCAGTAGTATCAGTGGACACCTGTATGGCTACACCTTC.

This clone turned up a few times. The chain is built from TRBV4-2 and TRBJ2-7; 12 bases line up with TRBD2. Trimming cost V 4 bases and J 2 bases; bases outside gene matches: 6. The germline gives CDR1 LGHNA, CDR2 YNFKEQ. There are 16 residues in the CDR3. The CDR3 sequence: CASSLWTSGETYEQYF. Here the CDR3 DNA reads TGTGCCAGCAGCCTCTGGACTAGCGGGGAGACCTACGAGCAGTACTTC.

V usage is TRBV5-1 and J usage is TRBJ2-1, with 10 bases that match TRBD2. The CDR3 covers 17 residues. CDR1 and CDR2 from the germline V gene are SGHRS and YFSETQ. The V and J ends lost 4 bases and 0 bases, in that order; junction bases with no gene match: 7. DNA for the CDR3: TGCGCCAGCAGCCCCGGACTAGCGGCGAGCTCCTACAATGAGCAGTTCTTC. This encodes CASSPGLAASSYNEQFF. Based on the CDR3 plus reference TRBV5-1 and TRBJ2-1, the full variable domain is KAGVTQTPRYLIKTRGQQVTLSCSPISGHRSVSWYQQTPGQGLQFLFEYFSETQRNKGNFPGRFSGRQFSNSRSEMNVSTLELGDSALYLCASSPGLAASSYNEQFFGPGTRLTVL.

This clone has a handful of counts. The chain recombines TRBV6-1 with TRBJ2-5; the D gene is possibly TRBD1 (6 bases). The CDR3 covers 15 residues. Trimming pared 2 bases from V and 5 bases from J, leaving 15 bases between. Germline CDR1 and CDR2: MNHNS and SASEGT. CDR3 protein: CASSELQGQGETQYF. DNA for the CDR3: TGTGCCAGCAGTGAATTGCAGGGTCAGGGGGAGACCCAGTACTTC.

This clone was detected a few times. The genes are TRBV6-1 and TRBJ1-3, with a possible D match to TRBD1 (6 bases). Germline CDR1 reads MNHNS; CDR2 reads SASEGT. The CDR3 runs 16 residues. V was pared by 1 base and J by 0 bases, with 10 bases between. As DNA, the CDR3 is TGTGCCAGCAGTGAAGTAGACAGGAGCTCTGGAAACACCATATATTTT. Amino acid sequence: CASSEVDRSSGNTIYF.

In its sample, this clone was seen a few times. This sequence joins TRBV7-2 and TRBJ2-5; D not certain. V dropped 0 bases and J dropped 4 bases, with 9 bases sitting between them. The CDR3 is made up of 14 amino acids. Germline V gene data show CDR1 as SGHTA and CDR2 as FQGNSA. In nucleotides, the CDR3 is TGTGCCAGCAGCTTAGCGGGCAGAGCAGAGACCCAGTACTTC. It translates to CASSLAGRAETQYF. Filled out from reference TRBV7-2 and TRBJ2-5, the complete variable domain reads GAGVSQSPSNKVTEKGKDVELRCDPISGHTALYWYRQSLGQGLEFLIYFQGNSAPDKSGLPSDRFSAERTGGSVSTLTIQRTQQEDSAVYLCASSLAGRAETQYFGPGTRLLVL.

V usage is TRBV19 and J usage is TRBJ2-4; no definite D call. This CDR3 contains 14 residues. Trimming took off 5 bases at V and 5 bases at J, with 13 bases between the two ends. Germline V CDR1 and CDR2: LNHDA, SQIVND (reference sequence). The CDR3 loop is CASSPQNLQNIQYF. The CDR3 DNA sequence: TGTGCCAGTAGTCCACAGAACCTCCAAAACATTCAGTACTTC.

The chain is built from TRBV5-1 and TRBJ2-5; D is unclear. The germline gives CDR1 SGHRS, CDR2 YFSETQ. Trimming took off 0 bases at V and 2 bases at J, with 8 bases between the two ends. The CDR3 is 14 residues long. CDR3 region: CASSLVDGQETQYF. CDR3 nucleotide sequence: TGCGCCAGCAGCTTGGTAGACGGGCAAGAGACCCAGTACTTC.

This clone was picked up a small number of times. V is TRBV10-3 and J is TRBJ2-5; TRBD1 matches 12 bases. In germline, CDR1 is ENHRY, CDR2 SYGVKD. V was pared by 8 bases and J by 1 base, with 8 bases of the junction left unmatched. The CDR3 covers 16 residues. In DNA form, the CDR3 reads TGTGCCATCGGAACCGGGACAGGGGGCCCCCAAGAGACCCAGTACTTC. Protein sequence: CAIGTGTGGPQETQYF.

This rearrangement joins TRBV30 to TRBJ1-5, with D possibly being TRBD1 (5 bases). Germline V lookup: CDR1 GTSNPN, CDR2 SVGIG (reference sequence). This CDR3 comprises 14 residues. The V gene lost 2 bases and the J gene lost 1 base, with 9 bases spanning the gap. The CDR3 DNA follows: TGTGCCTGGAGTCAGGGTCTAAGCAATCAGCCCCAGCATTTT. This codes for CAWSQGLSNQPQHF.

The genes are TRBV7-3 and TRBJ2-2; a weak D match, TRBD1 (6 bases). Germline V CDR1 and CDR2: SGHTA, FQGTGA. V lost 5 bases, J lost 6 bases, and 13 bases lay in between. The CDR3 spans 14 residues. The CDR3 spells CASSGTGLAGELFF. The CDR3 DNA sequence: TGTGCCAGCAGCGGAACAGGGTTGGCCGGGGAGCTGTTTTTT.

V usage is TRBV19 and J usage is TRBJ1-6; D remains ambiguous. Germline lookup yields CDR1 LNHDA and CDR2 SQIVND (reference sequence). The CDR3 totals 13 residues. V was pared by 8 bases and J by 8 bases, with 13 bases between. CDR3 sequence reads: CASAEERDSPLHF. CDR3 nucleotides: TGTGCCAGTGCCGAAGAGAGGGATTCACCCCTCCACTTT.

The V and J genes are TRBV6-1 and TRBJ1-6; D call uncertain. With 2 bases removed from V and 7 bases from J, the gap between germline ends came to 9 bases. In germline, CDR1 is MNHNS, CDR2 SASEGT. CDR3 length: 14 amino acids. CDR3 loop: CASSEYTVNSPLHF. CDR3 nucleotides: TGTGCCAGCAGTGAATATACGGTCAATTCACCCCTCCACTTT.